This T cell receptor (beta chain) stems from a study of OX40 agonist ivuxolimab in advanced cancers. Sequencing used immunoSEQ multiplex PCR; TCRdb keeps in-frame clones, though not all of them. The profile covers tens of thousands of clones, with around four fifths appearing a single time and about 5.7% taken by the ten largest. The study, taken as a whole, reports: At 0.1 to 3.0 mg/kg, CD4+ and CD8+ blood T cells expanded clonally by week 6. Among some nonresponders, normalized T-cell clonal expansion was also low.

Of note for this clone: Its antigen is unidentified.

V trimming: 6 bases; J trimming: 6 bases; junction bases outside the gene matches: 8. CDR1 and CDR2 from the germline V gene are SGHTA and FQGNSA. The CDR3 is 17 residues long. The sequence was collected from an adult with an advanced solid tumor such as melanoma, head and neck, liver or kidney cancer. This sequence joins TRBV7-2 and TRBJ2-1; 16 bases align to TRBD2. Source: CD4+ or CD8+ T cells sorted from blood, taken in a trial of the OX40 agonist ivuxolimab. CDR3 nucleotides: TGTGCCAGCAGGGGGACTAGCGGGAGGGCCGGGGGCAATGAGCAGTTCTTC. Its translation: CASRGTSGRAGGNEQFF.